The clone carrying this TCR beta chain was detected many times. Unique molecular identifiers were incorporated during preparation of the TCRbeta library. TCRdb passed the PCR reads through MiXCR, listing each CDR3 protein once. This sample carries 500,000 or so distinct CDR3 sequences, roughly 33% of them seen once, and the ten largest clones take less than 2.5%. The sample originates from a study of T-cell reconstitution after alpha-beta-depleted transplantation in children. The CDR3 is 15 residues long. Germline lookup yields CDR1 DFQATT and CDR2 SNEGSKA (reference sequence). Unmatched junction bases numbered 8, after V lost 6 bases and J lost 3 bases.

This TCR derives from a human donor who donated a stem cell graft to a child with aplastic anemia. Specimen: PBMCs from the stem cell graft donor, collected from the stem cell graft. The rearrangement uses TRBV20-1 and TRBJ1-5; 10 bases align to TRBD1. DNA for the CDR3: TGCAGTGCAACGGGACAGGGGATGGACAATCAGCCCCAGCATTTT. Translation: CSATGQGMDNQPQHF.